One and the same sample provided the 13 T cell receptor beta chains below, sequenced in a study of T-cell reconstitution after alpha-beta-depleted transplantation in children. Preparation of the TCRbeta library used unique molecular identifiers. TCRdb reanalysed the PCR reads using MiXCR and keeps one entry per CDR3 protein. The repertoire consists of approximately 980,000 distinct CDR3 sequences, with about 29% occurring once and the leading ten covering 28%. Sample: PBMCs, mostly from graft donor cells, taken 360 days after TCRalphabeta/CD19-depleted stem cell transplant. These receptors were obtained from a boy less than two years old who had a stem cell transplant for SCID, so the T cells may come from the graft donor.

The chain has TRBV2 and TRBJ1-5, with D uncertain. Germline CDR1 and CDR2: SNHLY and FYNNEI. V was cut by 6 bases and J by 4 bases, with 13 bases left in between. The CDR3 consists of 14 residues. The CDR3, as DNA: TGTGCCAGCAGAGGCACCGGAGGGAATCAGCCCCAGCATTTT. The encoded protein is CASRGTGGNQPQHF.

With respect to this clonotype: An end of the junction does not agree with germline; a read error may underlie this. This chain links TRBV6-1 with TRBJ2-7, with 9 nucleotides matching TRBD1. CDR1 is MNHNS, CDR2 SASEGT, per germline. The CDR3 covers 15 residues. DNA of the CDR3: TGTGCCTGCAGAGACAGGGGGATGAAACCCTACGAGCAGTACTTC. Protein product: CACRDRGMKPYEQYF.

The V and J genes are TRBV20-1 and TRBJ2-2; 9 bases match TRBD2. In germline, CDR1 is DFQATT, CDR2 SNEGSKA (reference sequence). With 6 bases clipped from V and 0 bases from J, the junction kept 5 bases outside the gene matches. This CDR3 is 15 amino acids long. The CDR3 sequence is CSAPERGANTGELFF. CDR3 nucleotide sequence: TGCAGTGCCCCCGAGCGGGGGGCGAACACCGGGGAGCTGTTTTTT.

The rearrangement links TRBV2 to TRBJ1-2, with unresolved D. This CDR3 comprises 13 residues. V was pared by 8 bases and J by 1 base, with 11 bases between. Looked up from germline, CDR1 is SNHLY and CDR2 is FYNNEI. CDR3 amino acids: CASDALVNYGYTF. DNA for the CDR3: TGTGCCAGCGACGCCCTGGTTAACTATGGCTACACCTTC.

CDR3 bases: TGTGCCAGCAGCTTCAGTTATAGCAATCAGCCCCAGCATTTT. It encodes CASSFSYSNQPQHF. This chain connects TRBV7-3 to TRBJ1-5; D remains unclear. Germline assignment: CDR1 SGHTA and CDR2 FQGTGA. The CDR3 runs to 14 residues. Trimming took 3 bases from V and 0 from J, leaving 6 bases between them.

Comments on this clonotype: It is unclear where the CDR3 begins or ends on the DNA, so no DNA is shown, and the CDR3 is as TCRdb lists it. The rearrangement uses TRBV27 and TRBJ2-1; the D call of TRBD1 is as the table states it, not checked on the DNA. From its first to its last residue, the CDR3 has 16 amino acids. In germline, CDR1 is MNHEY, CDR2 SMNVEV (reference sequence). CDR3: CASSSSSGGRSNEQFF.

This clonotype turned up a few times. The chain has TRBV2 and TRBJ1-1, with TRBD1 identical over 9 bases. The length of the CDR3 is 15 residues. After removal of 3 bases from V and 4 bases from J, the junction contained 6 bases not matched to a gene. The V gene's germline CDR1 is SNHLY and CDR2 FYNNEI. The CDR3 DNA reads as TGTGCCAGCAGTGACCTCGAGACAGGGGGCACTGAAGCTTTCTTT. It encodes CASSDLETGGTEAFF.

J is TRBJ2-1 and V is TRBV4-3; possible D gene TRBD2, 7 bases. Germline-derived CDR1 and CDR2 are LGHNA and YSLEER. The CDR3 length is 14 residues. Trimming removed 4 bases from V and 5 bases from J, with 12 bases in between. CDR3 DNA: TGCGCCAGCAGCCCGGGGGGCGTACACAATGAGCAGTTCTTC. Its translation: CASSPGGVHNEQFF.

J is TRBJ2-2 and V is TRBV12-3 or TRBV12-4; 11 nucleotides line up with TRBD2. The CDR3 totals 16 residues. The V segment lost 7 bases and the J segment 5 bases; nucleotides outside the gene matches: 9. The CDR3 region has the DNA TGTGCCAGCACTATTACTAGCGGGGGCCTTACCGGGGAGCTGTTTTTT. It translates to CASTITSGGLTGELFF.

This clonotype was seen more than once but under ten times. The chain is built from TRBV7-8 and TRBJ2-4, with D possibly being TRBD1 or TRBD2 (5 bases each). Trimming shortened V by 3 bases and J by 0 bases, and 12 bases separated the two germline ends. The CDR3 has 16 residues. Germline lookup yields CDR1 SGHVS and CDR2 FQNEAQ. The CDR3 sequence: CASSFYRGRAKNIQYF. The CDR3 nucleotides are TGTGCCAGCAGCTTCTATCGGGGACGAGCCAAAAACATTCAGTACTTC.

Here the CDR3 reads CASSEEGVIGPDTQYF. The CDR3 DNA follows: TGTGCCAGCAGTGAAGAGGGGGTCATAGGTCCAGATACGCAGTATTTT. V usage is TRBV2 and J usage is TRBJ2-3; D perhaps matches TRBD1 (6 bases). The CDR3 extends over 16 amino acids. Per germline, CDR1 SNHLY and CDR2 FYNNEI. The ends were cut back, 1 base at V and 4 bases at J, with 15 bases in the middle.

The chain combines TRBV3-1 with TRBJ2-1; a possible D gene is TRBD2 (6 bases). Germline CDR1 reads LGHDT; CDR2 reads YNNKEL (reference sequence). CDR3 length: 16 residues. Trimming took 4 bases from V and 6 from J, leaving 19 bases between them. The CDR3 loop is CASSLTGSGLFNEQFF. The CDR3, as DNA: TGTGCCAGCAGCCTAACCGGGTCGGGACTCTTCAATGAGCAGTTCTTC.

The chain employs TRBV6-5 and TRBJ1-2; D perhaps matches TRBD1 (5 bases). The CDR3 runs to 14 residues. Trimming left V 2 bases short and J 7 bases short, with 14 bases between. Germline V gene sequence: CDR1 MNHEY, CDR2 SVGAGI. For the CDR3, the DNA is TGTGCCAGCAGTTACCACGGGACGTTGTCTGGCTACACCTTC. Its translation is CASSYHGTLSGYTF.